This T cell receptor (beta chain) was captured by sequencing in a study of OX40 agonist ivuxolimab in advanced cancers. Libraries were prepared by immunoSEQ multiplex PCR; TCRdb keeps only in-frame clonotypes and omits some of them. The profile covers tens of thousands of clones, with 88% appearing a single time and around 13% taken by the ten largest. Study-wide results and limits: Nonresponders, in some cases, also had low normalized T-cell clonal expansion. There was clonal expansion of CD4+ and CD8+ blood T cells by week 6 at 0.1 to 3.0 mg/kg. Compared with CD4+, CD8+ T cells on average had more expanded clones.

This CDR3 has 14 amino acids. Trimming removed 5 bases from V and 5 bases from J, with 15 bases in between. The germline gives CDR1 SGHVS, CDR2 FNYEAQ. Blood sampling took place at baseline, cycle 4 day 1, and cycle 7 day 1. This clone has only one observation. The antigen remains unidentified. This sequence originates from an adult with an advanced solid tumor such as melanoma, head and neck, liver or kidney cancer. V usage is TRBV7-6 and J usage is TRBJ2-5; D is undetermined. This material consisted of CD4+ or CD8+ T cells sorted from blood, taken in a trial of the OX40 agonist ivuxolimab. The CDR3 DNA follows: TGTGCCAGCAGCCAGGACCGCTTAGGGGAGACCCAGTACTTC. It encodes CASSQDRLGETQYF. The entire variable domain, with the rest obtained from reference TRBV7-6 and TRBJ2-5, is as follows: GAGVSQSPRYKVTKRGQDVALRCDPISGHVSLYWYRQALGQGPEFLTYFNYEAQQDKSGLPNDRFSAERPEGSISTLTIQRTEQRDSAMYRCASSQDRLGETQYFGPGTRLLVL.